This T cell receptor beta chain was recovered during a study of shared clonotypes between healthy human individuals. The naive CD8 population came from CD45RO-negative cells selected for CCR7, without terminally differentiated effector memory CD45RA+ cells. TCRdb keeps only in-frame clones here, not all; method: immunoSEQ multiplex PCR. The table records approximately 810,000 clones, over 90% of them present only once. Germline values: CDR1 SNHLY, CDR2 FYNNEI. The CDR3 covers 15 residues. Trimming stripped 3 bases from V and 4 bases from J, with 14 bases between. The clonotype originates from a man aged 30 to 45 in good health. Sequenced input: naive CD8+ T cells sorted from blood. The chain links TRBV2 to TRBJ2-3; D is possibly TRBD1 or TRBD2 (5 bases each). DNA of the CDR3: TGTGCCAGCAGTGATAGCCGTTTGGGGGCAGATACGCAGTATTTT. Translating it yields CASSDSRLGADTQYF. Using reference TRBV2 and TRBJ2-3 for the parts outside the CDR3, the full variable domain is EPEVTQTPSHQVTQMGQEVILRCVPISNHLYFYWYRQILGQKVEFLVSFYNNEISEKSEIFDDQFSVERPDGSNFTLKIRSTKLEDSAMYFCASSDSRLGADTQYFGPGTRLTVL.